This T cell receptor (beta chain) was documented in a study of blood T cells in healthy people across ages. Together with a sample-barcoded 5' primer, a J-beta primer mix was included in a second PCR lasting about 7 to 11 cycles. Via MiXCR, TCRdb re-called the 5' RACE reads, giving one row per CDR3 protein. The sample consists of 550,000 to 700,000 distinct CDR3 sequences, approximately 25% of them appearing once. In terms of origin and age, donors were healthy Caucasian individuals from Russia aged about 6 to 100. This clonotype was picked up a small number of times. This receptor was obtained from a woman aged 70-85 years in good health. The material sequenced was blood.

In DNA form, the CDR3 reads TGTGCCAGCAGCCAAGGGACCCCCTCAGATACGCAGTATTTT. Its translation: CASSQGTPSDTQYF. V and J are TRBV3-1 and TRBJ2-3, with unresolved D. CDR1 is LGHDT and CDR2 is YNNKEL in the germline V gene (reference sequence). The CDR3 is made up of 14 amino acids. Trimming took 1 base from V and 4 from J, leaving 9 bases between them.